This entry concerns a single TCR beta chain. This entry comes from a study of control samples from healthy donors and cancer patients. The method was immunoSEQ multiplex PCR; TCRdb's version includes in-frame clones alone and lacks a portion of them. The repertoire holds about 140,000 clones, with 75% to 95% as singletons. CDR1 is LGHNT, CDR2 FRNRAP, per germline. The CDR3 totals 13 residues. Trimming stripped 1 base from V and 1 base from J, with 4 bases between. This sequence originates from a man younger than 35 in good health. V and J are TRBV12-5 and TRBJ1-1; no reliable D call. The sequenced material came from blood. The CDR3 here is CASGLAQNTEAFF. CDR3 sequence (DNA): TGTGCTAGTGGTTTGGCTCAGAACACTGAAGCTTTCTTT.